One and the same sample provided the 19 T cell receptor beta chains below, sequenced in a study of T cell clonality in common variable immunodeficiency. TCRdb's copy holds only in-frame clones and misses some; the assay was immunoSEQ multiplex PCR. The table lists roughly 51,000 clones, with no singletons. The sample was peripheral blood mononuclear cells. The receptors stem from a person between 18 and 70 years old in good health.

Regarding this clone: The read ends 3 residues before the CDR3 terminus; that terminus is restored from the germline J gene. This rearrangement joins TRBV20-1 to TRBJ2-7; TRBD2 matches at 14 bases. The germline V gene has CDR1 DFQATT and CDR2 SNEGSKA (reference sequence). The CDR3 is 16 amino acids. With 4 bases clipped from V and 2 bases from J, the junction kept 7 bases outside the gene matches. CDR3 amino acids: CSATGLAGVITYEQYF. Partial CDR3 DNA: TGCAGTGCTACGGGACTAGCGGGAGTAATCACCTACGAG.

This clone was seen at least ten times. CDR3 bases read: TGCAGTGCTAGAGCAGGACTAGCGGGAGGCCGATCCTACAATGAG. The encoded protein is CSARAGLAGGRSYNE. The entire CDR3 reads CSARAGLAGGRSYNEQFF. The chain has TRBV20-1 and TRBJ2-1, with 14 nucleotides matching TRBD2. The read halts 3 residues ahead of the CDR3 end, with the missing end drawn from the germline J gene. Germline-derived CDR1 and CDR2 are DFQATT and SNEGSKA (reference sequence). CDR3 length: 18 amino acids. The junction had 6 bases not matched to a gene; V was cut back by 1 base and J by 1 base.

The table lists this clone with many counts. Read sequence stops 3 residues before the CDR3 end, and the germline J gene provides the missing end. V gene TRBV2 combines with J gene TRBJ2-7, with 10 bases identical to TRBD2. Trimming cost V 5 bases and J 4 bases; bases outside gene matches: 5. This CDR3 comprises 14 residues. The germline CDR1 and CDR2 sequences are SNHLY and FYNNEI. The CDR3 bases that were read are TGTGCCAGCAGTCCCCGGACTAGCGGTTACGAG. It codes for CASSPRTSGYE. The full CDR3 sequence reads CASSPRTSGYEQYF.

This clone has ten or more counts. The DNA ends 3 residues before the CDR3 does, and the rest of the CDR3 is filled in from the germline J gene. The chain uses TRBV20-1 and TRBJ2-1; possible D gene TRBD2, 5 bases. V was clipped by 4 bases and J by 5 bases, with 12 bases between them. This CDR3 is built from 13 residues. Per the germline V gene, CDR1 is DFQATT and CDR2 is SNEGSKA (reference sequence). Incomplete CDR3 DNA: TGCAGTGCTAAGAGGGTAAACCACAATGAG. It yields the protein CSAKRVNHNE. The complete CDR3 reads CSAKRVNHNEQFF.

This clone was seen at least ten times. Read coverage stops 3 residues before the CDR3 terminus; the germline J gene supplies the remainder. The chain employs TRBV7-8 and TRBJ2-6, with 11 bases that match TRBD2. The germline gives CDR1 SGHVS, CDR2 FQNEAQ. The CDR3 is 14 amino acids. The sequenced part of the CDR3 DNA is TGTGCCAGCAGCCCCCAACTAGCGGGAGAGGTC. Translating gives CASSPQLAGEV. The whole CDR3 region reads CASSPQLAGEVLTF.

This clone occurred many times. The read terminates 3 residues before the CDR3 end, so the remaining end is supplied by the germline J gene. This chain connects TRBV7-2 to TRBJ1-1; TRBD1 agrees at 7 bases. This CDR3 contains 12 residues. Germline loops: CDR1 SGHTA, CDR2 FQGNSA. Unmatched junction bases numbered 3, after V lost 5 bases and J lost 6 bases. Here the CDR3 reads CASSITGAEAFF. CDR3 DNA (partial): TGTGCCAGCAGCATTACAGGGGCTGAA.

This clone was picked up many times. The read halts 3 residues ahead of the CDR3 end, with the missing end drawn from the germline J gene. The chain employs TRBV7-8 and TRBJ1-6; D remains unclear. With 1 base removed from V and 9 bases from J, the gap between germline ends came to 7 bases. CDR1 SGHVS and CDR2 FQNEAQ come from the germline V gene. The CDR3 is 13 amino acids. CDR3: CASSLVEGSPLHF. The DNA read from the CDR3 is TGTGCCAGCAGCTTAGTCGAAGGTTCACCC.

This clone was detected many times. The covered CDR3 bases are TGTGCCAGTAGTGACCGGGACAGGGTCTATCAGCCC. This gives the protein CASSDRDRVYQP. Given in full, the CDR3 is CASSDRDRVYQPQHF. This rearrangement joins TRBV19 to TRBJ1-5; 9 nucleotides align to TRBD1. The CDR3 is cut off 3 residues early in the read; its end comes from the germline J gene. The CDR3 contains 15 residues. The trim removed 5 bases at V and 5 bases at J, leaving 7 bases unmatched. From germline, CDR1 is LNHDA and CDR2 SQIVND (reference sequence).

This clone showed up many times. The read terminates 3 residues ahead of where the CDR3 ends, so the germline J gene completes it. The genes are TRBV6-2 or TRBV6-3 and TRBJ2-1; no clear D. The CDR3 contains 14 residues. Deletions cut 2 bases from V and 1 base from J, with 6 bases between. Germline CDR1 is MNHEY and CDR2 is SVGEGT. CDR3 protein: CASSYGRSYNEQFF. The DNA read from the CDR3 is TGTGCCAGCAGTTACGGTAGATCCTACAATGAG.

This clone came up many times. The CDR3 end lies 3 residues beyond the end of the read and is filled in from the germline J gene. V usage is TRBV5-1 and J usage is TRBJ2-1; 7 nucleotides align to TRBD1. CDR3 length equals 14 residues. J was trimmed by 7 bases and V by 6 bases; bases with no gene match: 10. Germline V lookup: CDR1 SGHRS, CDR2 YFSETQ. CDR3 DNA (partial): TGCGCCAGCAAGAAAGAAGAGGGGGCGAATGAG. The encoded protein is CASKKEEGANE. The whole CDR3 sequence reads CASKKEEGANEQFF.

This clone was seen many times. The CDR3 end is not reached by the read, which stops 3 residues before it; the germline J gene fills it in. The genes are TRBV20-1 and TRBJ2-1; 9 bases are shared with TRBD1. This CDR3 has 16 amino acids. The germline V gene encodes CDR1 DFQATT and CDR2 SNEGSKA (reference sequence). With V trimmed by 0 bases and J by 4 bases, 7 bases remained unmatched. The covered CDR3 bases are TGCAGTGCTAGAGATTCCGGGACAGGGTATTACAATGAG. It translates to CSARDSGTGYYNE. The complete CDR3 sequence is CSARDSGTGYYNEQFF.

There are a few counts of this clone. The sequence runs out 3 residues before the end of the CDR3; the remainder is reconstructed from the germline J gene. The V gene is TRBV19, the J gene TRBJ2-7; 7 nucleotides align to TRBD1. Per the germline V gene, CDR1 is LNHDA and CDR2 is SQIVND (reference sequence). J was trimmed by 2 bases and V by 8 bases; bases with no gene match: 9. This CDR3 region has 14 residues. The DNA read from the CDR3 is TGTGCCAGTGGGTTAGGGGACAGCCCCTACGAG. Protein sequence: CASGLGDSPYE. The CDR3 in its entirety is CASGLGDSPYEQYF.

In this sample, this clone is medium-sized. From the germline J gene comes the end of the CDR3, since the read stops 3 residues before it. This sequence joins TRBV6-1 and TRBJ2-3, with 11 nucleotides matching TRBD2. The V gene end was trimmed by 1 base and the J gene end by 4 bases; junction bases not matched to a gene: 1. CDR1 is MNHNS and CDR2 is SASEGT in the germline V gene. The CDR3 loop spans 15 amino acids. CDR3 loop: CASSEVAGGPDTQYF. Incomplete CDR3 DNA: TGTGCCAGCAGTGAAGTAGCGGGAGGGCCAGATACG.

This clone was counted at least ten times. CDR3 sequence: CASSWDRLYGYTF. The CDR3 bases that were read are TGCGCCAGCAGTTGGGACAGACTCTATGGC. The J gene is TRBJ1-2, the V gene TRBV10-1; 7 bases map to TRBD1. The CDR3 is cut off 3 residues early in the read; its end comes from the germline J gene. This CDR3 has 13 residues. Germline V gene data show CDR1 as WNHNN and CDR2 as SYGVQD (reference sequence). J was trimmed by 4 bases and V by 5 bases; bases with no gene match: 4.

This clone was observed a few times. The read comes to an end 3 residues before the CDR3 does, leaving the germline J gene to fill in the end. The chain is built from TRBV11-1 and TRBJ2-5; TRBD1 aligns across 7 bases. V lost 5 bases to trimming and J lost 3 bases; unmatched junction nucleotides: 6. This CDR3 spans 14 amino acids. CDR1 SGHAT and CDR2 FQDESV come from the germline V gene (reference sequence). The CDR3 reads CASSVTGKEETQYF. The DNA read from the CDR3 is TGTGCCAGCAGCGTGACAGGGAAAGAAGAGACC.

As to this clone: The read stops 3 residues short of the end of the CDR3; the missing end is completed from the germline J gene. The rearrangement links TRBV6-2 or TRBV6-3 to TRBJ1-5; 11 bases match TRBD1. Trimming removed 2 bases from V and 5 bases from J; junction bases left unmatched: 2. This CDR3 is 15 amino acids long. Germline CDR1 reads MNHEY; CDR2 reads SVGEGT. The CDR3 DNA, read in part, is TGTGCCAGCAGTTACGGGACAGGGGGATATCAGCCC. This codes for CASSYGTGGYQP. Given in full, the CDR3 is CASSYGTGGYQPQHF.

The table lists this clone with many counts. The DNA ends 3 residues before the CDR3 does, and the rest of the CDR3 is filled in from the germline J gene. The chain is built from TRBV30 and TRBJ1-3; no reliable D call. CDR3 length: 13 amino acids. Trimming took 8 bases from V and 0 from J, leaving 11 bases between them. Germline CDR1 is GTSNPN and CDR2 is SVGIG (reference sequence). CDR3 in amino acids: CARTYASGNTIYF. The sequenced part of the CDR3 DNA is TGTGCCCGTACCTATGCCTCTGGAAACACC.

Many counts were recorded for this clone. The read comes to an end 3 residues before the CDR3 does, leaving the germline J gene to fill in the end. This chain links TRBV19 with TRBJ1-5; D remains unclear. Germline-derived CDR1 and CDR2 are LNHDA and SQIVND (reference sequence). The CDR3 spans 13 residues. Trimming left V 9 bases short and J 4 bases short, with 13 bases between. The part of the CDR3 DNA that was read is TGTGCCAGCCAGACAACGGAGAATCAGCCC. Its translation: CASQTTENQP. From start to end, the CDR3 is CASQTTENQPQHF. Drawing the rest from reference TRBV19 and TRBJ1-5, the complete variable domain is DGGITQSPKYLFRKEGQNVTLSCEQNLNHDAMYWYRQDPGQGLRLIYYSQIVNDFQKGDIAEGYSVSREKKESFPLTVTSAQKNPTAFYLCASQTTENQPQHFGDGTRLSIL.

Ten or more counts support this clone. The read finishes 3 residues shy of the CDR3 end, and the germline J gene is used to complete it. The gene calls are TRBV20-1 and TRBJ2-1; 9 nucleotides align to TRBD2. This CDR3 region has 13 residues. J gave up 9 bases and V 6 bases, and 9 bases lay outside the gene matches. Germline CDR1 reads DFQATT; CDR2 reads SNEGSKA (reference sequence). Partial CDR3 DNA: TGCAGTGCCTCCCCGGGACTAGCATCTGAG. It translates to CSASPGLASE. The full CDR3 is CSASPGLASEQFF.